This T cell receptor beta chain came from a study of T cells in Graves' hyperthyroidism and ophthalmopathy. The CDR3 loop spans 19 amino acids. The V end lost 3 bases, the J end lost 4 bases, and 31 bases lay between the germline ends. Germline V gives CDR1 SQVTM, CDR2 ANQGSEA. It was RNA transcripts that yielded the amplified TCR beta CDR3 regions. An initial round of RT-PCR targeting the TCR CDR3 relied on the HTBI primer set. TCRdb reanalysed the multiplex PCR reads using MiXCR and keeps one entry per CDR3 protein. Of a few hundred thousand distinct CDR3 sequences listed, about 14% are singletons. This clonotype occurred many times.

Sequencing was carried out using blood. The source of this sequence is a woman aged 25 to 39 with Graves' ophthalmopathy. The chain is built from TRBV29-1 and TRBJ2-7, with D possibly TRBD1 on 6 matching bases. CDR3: CSVEAPANRVGHGFYEQYF. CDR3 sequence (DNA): TGCAGCGTTGAGGCCCCCGCGAACCGAGTGGGACATGGATTTTACGAGCAGTACTTC.